This T cell receptor beta chain was obtained from a study of cytomegalovirus exposure and HLA in healthy donors (dated 2017 in TCRdb). Regarding the complete study: An earlier analysis of some 550 of the donors reported 276 Gb of sequence data and more than 90 million unique TCR beta sequences from roughly 180 million T cells. Roughly 310 gigabases of sequencing data and some 85 million unique TCR sequences were included in an early release covering 550 to 650 HLA-typed donors. The genetic ancestry cluster associated with self-reported Caucasian donors included 81% of the roughly 400 genotyped donors. The study aimed to test whether cataloging public T cell receptors could reveal signatures of past pathogen exposure. Using immunosequencing, the study profiled T cell repertoires from 500 to 800 subjects and related those repertoires to cytomegalovirus serostatus. Along with the roughly 700-subject first cohort, a separate validation cohort of over a hundred different subjects was used. To predict cytomegalovirus infection status, the study combined high-throughput TCR immunosequencing, statistical association of individual TCRs with disease status, and machine learning. A later analysis re-analyzed previously published TCR beta repertoires from 650 to 800 donors and added high-resolution HLA genotyping to study TCR occurrence patterns. The later analysis used no new phenotypic data to find candidate immune exposures, relying instead on TCR beta sequences and their occurrence across donors. An earlier analysis of approximately 580 of the donors used high-throughput TCR beta sequencing to judge whether each TCR beta V gene segment behaved as functional or pseudogenic. Donor age, sex, ethnicity and CMV serostatus were collected together with the repertoire data. A later genetic analysis used genome-wide SNP genotypes for about 65% of the roughly 700 donors, treating that subset as a discovery cohort. Every repertoire in the discovery cohort had been generated on one and the same sequencing platform. Both class I and class II loci were covered by HLA typing, at four-digit resolution. The number of typed donors differed by locus: roughly 629-640 for A, B, C, DRB1 and DQB1; 522 for DQA1; over 600 for DPA1; and approximately 450 for DPB1. Roughly 5 DR-DQ haplotypes were treated as single units for association and clustering because of strong linkage in the cohort. Among roughly 370 genotyped donors of the cohort, an average of 235,054 unique TCR beta nucleotide sequences were sequenced per donor, roughly a sixth of them non-productive.

The cohort comprised 666 healthy bone marrow donors. At the time of sampling, every cohort member was nominally healthy, though immune exposures that went unrecorded were likely present. The donor tested CMV seronegative and was one of the 352 seronegative cohort members. A peripheral blood sample was provided by each donor, and peripheral blood mononuclear cells were used for TCR beta sequencing. Genomic DNA extraction from the blood cell samples was performed with the Qiagen DNeasy Blood Extraction Kit. On the study overall, not on this receptor specifically: CMV serostatus was the only immune exposure information available for the cohort. HLA typing was unavailable for some donors at each locus, so association tests used only the typed subset. V-gene and J-gene trimming of TCR beta chains was associated with a missense DCLRE1C variant in a later genetic analysis, and the association was replicated in an independent cohort. When HLA alleles, especially DR and DQ, strongly co-occurred, TCR associations were difficult to assign to individual alleles. The classifier was reported to diagnose cytomegalovirus status with high specificity and sensitivity in both the original and validation cohorts. In vitro tests confirmed that a few of the cytomegalovirus-associated TCR beta chains recognize cytomegalovirus antigens. Roughly uniform sequencing depth across donors was assumed in presence/absence analyses, although this assumption may not hold. This cohort had only TCR beta chains sequenced, and the lack of alpha or paired-chain data limited which features could be detected. Correlated functional status among segregating V segments might be attributable to linkage disequilibrium, but an unknown experimental factor could not be ruled out. In a later analysis, several top co-occurrence clusters were reported to appear linked to parvovirus B19, influenza, CMV and Epstein-Barr virus. While some public TCRs were present in many individuals, most TCR sequences turned up only very rarely across donors. Most CMV-associated TCR beta chains appeared to be HLA-restricted in a later analysis, and the HLA associations seemed to be driven largely by CMV exposure. A further reported finding was that TCR beta sequences accurately predicted the HLA-A and HLA-B alleles for most subjects in the first cohort. Broadly in line with IMGT annotations, most TCR beta V segments showed up in productive rearrangements about 87% or about 30% of the time in an earlier analysis of 450 to 600 of the donors. According to the authors, the approach could potentially be generalized to other disease states and immunological phenotypes. At a false discovery rate of 0.05, a later analysis linked about 17,000 TCR beta sequences to specific HLA alleles. A later genetic analysis reported fewer N-insertions in productive TCRs among donors in an Asian-associated ancestry cluster than the roughly 670-donor mean. The earlier analysis of approximately 560 of the donors excluded fewer than 20 rarely observed V segments, including chromosome 9 orphons, because counts were too low. In a later analysis, HLA-associated TCR beta chains were found to be more clonally expanded and to have lower generation probabilities than equally common non-associated chains. A later analysis found that TCR association rates varied across HLA loci, with DRB1 alleles showing the most associated TCRs and HLA-C alleles the fewest. A cluster of highly shared sequence variants was judged likely to represent a technical artifact of the sequencing pipeline. The study gave a list of 150 to 200 TCR beta chains associated with cytomegalovirus.

Preparation of the library involved the immunoSEQ multiplex PCR assay. For the multiplex PCR, a mixture combining 60 forward primers for TCR Vbeta segments and 13 reverse primers for TCR Jbeta segments was used. The CDR3 region of rearranged TCR beta genes was amplified from genomic DNA by a multiplex PCR assay. The amplified TCR beta libraries were sequenced on the Illumina HiSeq System as 87-base-pair reads. The original methods were these. In a later analysis, tens of millions of unique TCR beta chains were counted across the approximately 670 repertoires, and around 10 million of these chains were shared by at least two donors. Raw reads were error-corrected and collapsed into unique sequences with a nearest-neighbor algorithm that merged closely related sequences to remove PCR and sequencing errors. V, D and J gene segments were assigned by aligning CDR3 sequences to IMGT reference sequences. Each retained sequence needed at least a six-nucleotide match to both a V gene segment and a J gene segment. A rearrangement counted as productive if the CDR3 had no stop codons and remained in frame with V and J, and every other rearrangement counted as non-productive. Following IMGT convention, CDR3 was defined as the stretch from the second conserved V-encoded cysteine up to the conserved J-encoded phenylalanine. Sequences without an unambiguous match to a single V gene segment were excluded from the earlier analysis of a few hundred of the donors. An earlier analysis of a few hundred of the donors called V segments functional above 56.7% productive rearrangements and segregating when the between-donor standard deviation exceeded 5%. A statistical classification framework was built to diagnose cytomegalovirus status from the catalog of TCR beta chain sequences. A later analysis assigned V and J genes by comparing TCR nucleotide sequences with IMGT/GENE-DB human TR gene sequences. The TCRdist pipeline was used in a later analysis to assign CDR3 sequences and most-parsimonious VDJ recombination scenarios. In a later analysis, each TCR beta chain was defined by its CDR3 amino acid sequence together with its V-gene family, and reads without a unique V-gene family were excluded. In a later analysis, approximately 590 highly shared, low-generation-probability nucleotide sequences were removed to address suspected cross-contamination and a sequencing artifact. For each public chain, a later analysis derived a clonal expansion index from normalized ranks of inferred template counts within each repertoire. A later analysis computed generation probabilities with a VDJ recombination model fitted to out-of-frame rearrangements, and checked the results against IGoR. In a later analysis, hypergeometric tests were used to score TCR-TCR, TCR-HLA and TCR-CMV co-occurrence, with a repertoire-size bias correction applied to TCR pairs. In a later analysis, false discovery rates were estimated by permuting HLA or CMV assignments 20 times. In a later analysis, co-occurring TCRs were grouped using DBSCAN, and TCRdist sequence similarity was added for clustering within HLA-allele-positive subsets. Repertoires with fewer than 30,000 or more than 120,000 public chains, plus five repertoires with anomalous nucleotide sharing, were excluded from co-occurrence clustering. The table was pulled from immuneACCESS by TCRdb, which kept in-frame rearrangements only. Such tables lose some clones; where checked, under half of the loss comes from unresolved V genes, and the rest has no known cause. The V and J calls and clone size were taken over from that table, and D and trimming were inferred from the DNA. For this sample the table gives about 130,000 clones, of which roughly 80% were detected only once. The ten largest account for 0.95% to 1.5% of the sample.

Note on this clone: Its binding antigen is unknown. No base qualities exist here, and no much larger clone lies one base off it.

The source of this sequence is a girl aged 2 to 9 in good health and CMV-seronegative. Sequencing used PBMCs.

The bases are TGCAGCGTTGTCTCGAGACTTGGGTACAATGAGCAGTTCTTC. The translation is CSVVSRLGYNEQFF. The receptor chain draws on TRBV29-1 and TRBJ2-1, with the D gene uncertain. Via the germline V gene, CDR1 is SQVTM and CDR2 ANQGSEA. V drops 4 bases and J drops 4 bases, leaving 14 bases in between. The CDR3 runs 14 residues from the cysteine to the phenylalanine. Kept here is only the CDR3 DNA, which spans 42 bases and is read in frame from base 1.